The 22 T cell receptor beta chains below come from one sample, sequenced in a study of blood T cell repertoires in COVID-19. Using immunoSEQ multiplex PCR, the repertoire was profiled, and TCRdb retains in-frame clones only, with some absent. The sample yields about 240,000 clones, about 83% seen once. The specimen sequenced was peripheral blood. These receptors were obtained from a human donor in a cohort sampled during active COVID-19.

This chain joins TRBV28 and TRBJ2-7; D is uncertain. Between the trimmed V and J ends, which lost 0 bases and 4 bases, there was a span of 13 bases. Germline V CDR1 and CDR2: MDHEN, SYDVKM. The CDR3 has 15 amino acids. CDR3 coding DNA: TGTGCCAGCAGTTTATGCAATCCAGACTGTTACGAGCAGTACTTC. It encodes CASSLCNPDCYEQYF.

Of note for this clone: The sample contains more than one DNA sequence encoding this CDR3. This chain uses TRBV7-2 with TRBJ2-7; 11 nucleotides line up with TRBD2. V trimming: 4 bases; J trimming: 4 bases; junction bases outside the gene matches: 3. The CDR3 covers 14 residues. Germline V gives CDR1 SGHTA, CDR2 FQGNSA. This CDR3 is CASSSASGGYEQYF. The CDR3 DNA sequence: TGTGCCAGCAGCTCAGCTAGCGGGGGGTACGAGCAGTACTTC. Full variable domain (outside the CDR3, taken from reference TRBV7-2 and TRBJ2-7): GAGVSQSPSNKVTEKGKDVELRCDPISGHTALYWYRQSLGQGLEFLIYFQGNSAPDKSGLPSDRFSAERTGGSVSTLTIQRTQQEDSAVYLCASSSASGGYEQYFGPGTRLTVT.

The V gene is TRBV10-3, the J gene TRBJ2-7; possibly TRBD2 for D (6 bases). The CDR3 covers 14 residues. Germline V gene data show CDR1 as ENHRY and CDR2 as SYGVKD. Trimming pared 2 bases from V and 3 bases from J, leaving 11 bases between. Written as DNA, the CDR3 is TGTGCCATCAGTGAGCTAGCGTCTATCTACGAGCAGTACTTC. Its protein is CAISELASIYEQYF.

The chain recombines TRBV29-1 with TRBJ1-1; 7 bases agree with TRBD1. After removal of 3 bases from V and 5 bases from J, the junction contained 0 bases not matched to a gene. Germline CDR1 SQVTM, CDR2 ANQGSEA. The length of the CDR3 is 11 residues. This chain's CDR3 is CSVDRGTEAFF. The CDR3 DNA follows: TGCAGCGTTGACAGGGGGACTGAAGCTTTCTTT.

The chain employs TRBV11-2 and TRBJ1-3, with 8 bases identical to TRBD1. CDR1 SGHAT and CDR2 FQNNGV come from the germline V gene. J gave up 4 bases and V 5 bases, and 10 bases lay outside the gene matches. The CDR3 has 16 residues. The CDR3 is CASSTLTGARGNTIYF. The CDR3 DNA follows: TGTGCCAGCAGCACACTGACAGGGGCAAGAGGAAACACCATATATTTT.

The V call is TRBV7-6, the J call TRBJ2-6; D remains unclear. CDR3 length equals 15 residues. CDR1 SGHVS and CDR2 FNYEAQ come from the germline V gene. Trimming pared 1 base from V and 2 bases from J, leaving 6 bases between. This CDR3 is CASSLGAAGANVLTF. In nucleotides, the CDR3 is TGTGCCAGCAGCTTAGGGGCAGCTGGGGCCAACGTCCTGACTTTC. Full variable domain (remainder filled in from reference TRBV7-6 and TRBJ2-6): GAGVSQSPRYKVTKRGQDVALRCDPISGHVSLYWYRQALGQGPEFLTYFNYEAQQDKSGLPNDRFSAERPEGSISTLTIQRTEQRDSAMYRCASSLGAAGANVLTFGAGSRLTVL.

This rearrangement joins TRBV2 to TRBJ2-7, with 10 bases aligning to TRBD2. V was clipped by 6 bases and J by 8 bases; unmatched bases: 10. In germline, CDR1 is SNHLY, CDR2 FYNNEI. CDR3 length: 14 residues. CDR3: CASRTGTSVQQQYF. The CDR3 nucleotides read TGTGCCAGCAGAACCGGGACTAGCGTACAACAGCAGTACTTC.

This clone was found once. The chain has TRBV28 and TRBJ2-2; TRBD2 might be the D (6 bases). Germline V CDR1 and CDR2: MDHEN, SYDVKM. Trimming removed 3 bases from V and 0 bases from J, with 8 bases in between. The CDR3 loop spans 15 amino acids. The CDR3 region has the DNA TGTGCCAGCAGTTTGCTAGCGACGAACACCGGGGAGCTGTTTTTT. Translated, it gives CASSLLATNTGELFF. Full variable domain (missing parts from reference TRBV28 and TRBJ2-2): DVKVTQSSRYLVKRTGEKVFLECVQDMDHENMFWYRQDPGLGLRLIYFSYDVKMKEKGDIPEGYSVSREKKERFSLILESASTNQTSMYLCASSLLATNTGELFFGEGSRLTVL.

Comments on this clone: Relative to the germline gene, one junction end is altered; a read error may explain this. The V gene is TRBV7-7, the J gene TRBJ2-5; 12 bases agree with TRBD2. The CDR3 totals 18 residues. Germline loops: CDR1 SSHAT, CDR2 FNYEAQ (reference sequence). CDR3 DNA sequence: TGTGCTAGCAGCTTAGGGGGACTAGCGGGTAGCTTCCAGGAGACCCAGTACTTC. Protein: CASSLGGLAGSFQETQYF.

This chain connects TRBV7-2 to TRBJ1-3; D unclear. CDR1 and CDR2 from the germline V gene are SGHTA and FQGNSA. Trimming left V 4 bases short and J 1 base short, with 8 bases between. This CDR3 has 14 amino acids. The CDR3 bases are TGTGCCAGCAGCTCCTACTTTTCTGGAAACACCATATATTTT. Translation: CASSSYFSGNTIYF.

This clone is a singleton in its sample. V and J are TRBV5-5 and TRBJ1-1; 8 nucleotides line up with TRBD1. Per the germline V gene, CDR1 is SGHKS and CDR2 is YYEKEE (reference sequence). Germline trimming cut 2 bases from V and 4 bases from J; bases unmatched to any gene: 16. CDR3 size: 18 residues. The CDR3 sequence is CASSFSDRVRVVGTEAFF. CDR3 sequence (DNA): TGTGCCAGCAGCTTTTCGGACAGGGTTAGAGTAGTCGGCACTGAAGCTTTCTTT.

V is TRBV18 and J is TRBJ2-5; possible D gene TRBD1, 6 bases. This CDR3 comprises 13 residues. V lost 6 bases and J lost 4, with 12 bases in between. Per germline, CDR1 KGHSH and CDR2 LQKENI. In DNA, the CDR3 is TGTGCCAGCTCGGGGGCAAGCGGAGAGACCCAGTACTTC. Protein: CASSGASGETQYF.

The CDR3 DNA reads TGTGCCTGGACCGGACAGGGGGCGTTTCAGCCCCAGCATTTT. Its protein product is CAWTGQGAFQPQHF. The chain uses TRBV30 and TRBJ1-5; TRBD1 matches at 11 bases. V was clipped by 4 bases and J by 6 bases; unmatched bases: 5. Germline V gene lookup returns CDR1 GTSNPN and CDR2 SVGIG (reference sequence). The CDR3 totals 14 residues.

This clone was recorded only once. V and J are TRBV19 and TRBJ2-1; no definite D call. This CDR3 is 14 amino acids long. The V end was cut by 5 bases, the J end by 7 bases, with 15 bases between. Germline CDR1 reads LNHDA; CDR2 reads SQIVND (reference sequence). The DNA for the CDR3 is TGTGCCAGTAGTCTGAAATATAGCCTTAATGAGCAGTTCTTC. Its translation: CASSLKYSLNEQFF.

The chain joins TRBV3-1 (or the pseudogene TRBV3-2) to TRBJ2-7; 9 positions agree with TRBD1. This CDR3 spans 15 amino acids. J gave up 3 bases and V 5 bases, and 8 bases lay outside the gene matches. Germline V CDR1 and CDR2: LGHDT, YNNKEL (reference sequence). The CDR3 here is CASSSEDRGLYEQYF. The CDR3 bases are TGTGCCAGCAGCTCAGAGGACAGGGGACTCTACGAGCAGTACTTC.

The chain's CDR3 is CASSLQGRGEKLFF. Written as DNA, the CDR3 is TGTGCCAGCAGCTTACAGGGCCGGGGTGAAAAACTGTTTTTT. The chain has TRBV5-8 and TRBJ1-4, with D tentatively TRBD1 (6 bases). Trimming cost V 2 bases and J 7 bases, with 12 bases left between them. Germline CDR1 is SGHTS and CDR2 is YDEGEE. The CDR3 runs to 14 residues.

The rearrangement links TRBV7-9 to TRBJ2-5; tentative D call: TRBD2 (7 bases). The germline V gene has CDR1 SEHNR and CDR2 FQNEAQ (reference sequence). The CDR3 contains 15 residues. V lost 2 bases to trimming and J lost 5 bases, with 15 bases between them. Here the CDR3 DNA reads TGTGCCAGCAGCTTAATGGGGGGGCTCGGGGAGACCCAGTACTTC. It yields the protein CASSLMGGLGETQYF.

This chain uses TRBV29-1 with TRBJ2-5, with 7 bases identical to TRBD2. With 4 bases clipped from V and 7 bases from J, the junction kept 15 bases outside the gene matches. This CDR3 has 15 residues. CDR1 and CDR2 from the germline V gene are SQVTM and ANQGSEA. The CDR3 here is CSVVGSSGPRGTQYF. CDR3 sequence (DNA): TGCAGCGTTGTGGGGTCTAGCGGACCCAGAGGGACCCAGTACTTC.

The V and J genes are TRBV11-2 and TRBJ2-7, with 10 positions matching TRBD1. The V gene end was trimmed by 0 bases and the J gene end by 3 bases; junction bases not matched to a gene: 2. Per the germline V gene, CDR1 is SGHAT and CDR2 is FQNNGV. CDR3 length: 15 residues. The CDR3 DNA follows: TGTGCCAGCAGCTTAGAACGGGACAGGGGCTACGAGCAGTACTTC. This gives the protein CASSLERDRGYEQYF. The complete variable domain, with remaining parts taken from reference TRBV11-2 and TRBJ2-7, reads EAGVAQSPRYKIIEKRQSVAFWCNPISGHATLYWYQQILGQGPKLLIQFQNNGVVDDSQLPKDRFSAERLKGVDSTLKIQPAKLEDSAVYLCASSLERDRGYEQYFGPGTRLTVT.

The chain carries TRBV5-1 and TRBJ2-7, with 8 bases fitting TRBD2. CDR3 length equals 14 residues. CDR1 is SGHRS, CDR2 YFSETQ, per germline. With 4 bases clipped from V and 6 bases from J, the junction kept 9 bases outside the gene matches. CDR3 residues: CASSPGLGVTEQYF. CDR3 bases: TGCGCCAGCAGCCCGGGACTAGGGGTAACCGAGCAGTACTTC.

The chain couples TRBV27 to TRBJ2-2, with TRBD2 matching over 11 bases. This CDR3 has 18 residues. CDR1 and CDR2 (germline): MNHEY, SMNVEV (reference sequence). V lost 3 bases and J lost 3; bases outside the gene matches: 9. This CDR3 reads CASSFKLAGATDTGELFF. The CDR3 DNA is TGTGCCAGCAGTTTCAAACTAGCGGGAGCAACCGACACCGGGGAGCTGTTTTTT.

The chain recombines TRBV3-1 (or the pseudogene TRBV3-2) with TRBJ2-6, with 9 bases that match TRBD1. Germline CDR1 LGHDT, CDR2 YNNKEL (reference sequence). The CDR3 sequence is 16 residues long. Trimming cost V 4 bases and J 2 bases; bases outside gene matches: 3. The CDR3 coding sequence is TGTGCCAGCAGCCGACAGGGGGTAACTGGGGCCAACGTCCTGACTTTC. Its protein is CASSRQGVTGANVLTF.